The rows below give T cell receptor beta chains drawn from one sample of a study of T cells in localized non-small cell lung cancer. TCRdb's copy holds only in-frame clones and misses some; the assay was immunoSEQ multiplex PCR. The sample carries roughly 38,000 clones, 88% recorded once. Material: peripheral blood, obtained before any cancer treatment. The origin of the receptors is a female donor of 60 years or more with stage I squamous cell lung carcinoma. The CDR3 runs from the conserved cysteine through the conserved F or W. The D gene is left open where the match is weak. Some rows have no size entry. The others give once, few or many, or a class for an expanded clone.

V gene	J gene	clone size	D gene	CDR3 protein	CDR3 DNA
TRBV7-3	TRBJ2-3	.	.	CASSLQPTDTQYF	TGTGCCAGCAGCTTACAACCCACAGATACGCAGTATTTT
TRBV18	TRBJ2-3	.	TRBD2	CASTRREGADTQYF	TGTGCCAGCACGAGGCGGGAGGGCGCAGATACGCAGTATTTT
TRBV4-1	TRBJ1-5	few	TRBD1	CASSRQTGDQPQHF	TGCGCCAGCAGCCGACAAACAGGGGATCAGCCCCAGCATTTT
TRBV27	TRBJ2-1	.	TRBD2	CASSPTTGLPTSGQFF	TGTGCCAGCAGTCCTACTACGGGACTACCAACGTCGGGGCAGTTCTTC
TRBV19	TRBJ1-4	once	TRBD1	CASSSGQGNEKLFF	TGTGCCAGTAGTTCGGGACAGGGCAATGAAAAACTGTTTTTT
TRBV5-1	TRBJ1-4	.	.	CASSLAGGYEKLFF	TGCGCCAGCAGCTTGGCGGGGGGGTATGAAAAACTGTTTTTT
TRBV5-1	TRBJ2-7	.	TRBD2	CASSLDLTSGSKSEQYF	TGCGCCAGCAGCTTGGATTTGACTAGCGGGAGTAAGTCCGAGCAGTACTTC
TRBV18	TRBJ2-1	.	TRBD2	CASSPRTSGYNEQFF	TGTGCCAGCTCACCCCGGACTAGCGGATACAATGAGCAGTTCTTC
TRBV11-2	TRBJ1-1	.	.	CASSLVGGMNTEAFF	TGTGCCAGCAGCTTAGTTGGGGGAATGAACACTGAAGCTTTCTTT
TRBV6-1	TRBJ1-5	.	.	CASSDGGGSVGQPQHF	TGTGCCAGCAGTGACGGGGGGGGCTCGGTAGGTCAGCCCCAGCATTTT
TRBV5-1	TRBJ2-5	.	.	CASSLDLTVQETQYF	TGCGCCAGCAGCTTGGATCTGACAGTCCAAGAGACCCAGTACTTC
TRBV10-2	TRBJ1-2	.	.	CASSESERAHGYTF	TGCGCCAGCAGTGAGTCGGAGAGGGCTCATGGCTACACCTTC
TRBV2	TRBJ2-4	.	.	CASLTRQTEGIQYF	TGTGCCAGCCTAACCCGACAAACTGAGGGCATTCAGTACTTC
TRBV27	TRBJ2-3	few	.	CASSSRNTDTQYF	TGTGCCAGTTCGTCGAGAAACACAGATACGCAGTATTTT
TRBV6-5	TRBJ2-6	.	.	CASRTPSGANVLAF	TGTGCCAGCAGGACACCTTCCGGGGCCAACGTCCTGGCTTTC
TRBV13	TRBJ1-2	.	.	CASSLGRRDYGYTF	TGTGCCAGCAGCTTAGGGCGTCGGGACTATGGCTACACCTTC
TRBV6-5	TRBJ2-1	.	.	CASSSRGISANEQFF	TGTGCCAGCAGTTCCCGGGGAATCTCGGCTAATGAGCAGTTCTTC
TRBV6-5	TRBJ2-1	.	TRBD2	CASSYGIAGPNEQFF	TGTGCCAGCAGTTACGGGATAGCGGGTCCCAATGAGCAGTTCTTC
TRBV4-1	TRBJ2-7	.	TRBD1	CASSQASGQTYEQYF	TGCGCCAGCAGCCAAGCATCGGGACAGACCTACGAGCAGTACTTC
TRBV29-1	TRBJ2-5	.	TRBD2	CSWGTGRGGTQYF	TGCAGTTGGGGCACGGGCCGGGGGGGGACCCAGTACTTC
TRBV6-4	TRBJ1-2	few	TRBD1	CASSANRGGGYTF	TGTGCCAGCAGCGCCAACAGGGGCGGTGGCTACACCTTC
TRBV6-6	TRBJ2-1	once	TRBD2	CASRGGGEQFF	TGTGCCAGCCGCGGCGGGGGGGAGCAGTTCTTC
TRBV9	TRBJ2-1	few	TRBD2	CASSGLVIAGMNEQFF	TGTGCCAGCAGCGGGTTGGTCATAGCGGGAATGAATGAGCAGTTCTTC
TRBV13	TRBJ1-2	.	.	CASSSGTVDYGYTF	TGTGCCAGCAGCTCTGGCACAGTGGACTATGGCTACACCTTC
TRBV19	TRBJ2-7	few	.	CASSLGAVGEQYF	TGTGCCAGTAGCTTAGGGGCAGTAGGCGAGCAGTACTTC